The present TCR beta chain was sequenced within a study of identical twins. Template switching, a step in the protocol, added a universal primer site, and cDNA carried unique molecular identifiers. TCRdb reprocessed the 5' RACE reads via MiXCR and lists one record per CDR3 protein. Of about 190,000 distinct CDR3 sequences listed, around 15% are singletons. The CDR3 spans 12 residues. V was clipped by 7 bases and J by 7 bases, with 16 bases between them. Germline V gives CDR1 SQVTM, CDR2 ANQGSEA. The data were also submitted as part of a second study, on T cells expressing NK-cell markers. That source adds: Cells sorted as CD3+CD56+NKG2C+, CD3+CD56+NKG2C- and CD3+CD56-NKG2C+ T cells supplied the TCR beta repertoires. Top CD8+ clonotypes included the dominant CD3+CD56+NKG2C+ clonotypes in six donors. Several donors likewise had their CD3+CD56-NKG2C+ fraction led by these clonotypes.

Sequenced sample: CD8+ T cells sorted from blood. The clonotype comes from a woman aged 18-35 years in good health. The chain couples TRBV29-1 to TRBJ1-1; D uncertain. CDR3 nucleotide sequence: TGCAGCGCAGCCCCAGCCTCGGGTGAAGCTTTCTTT. This encodes CSAAPASGEAFF. The full variable domain, rest sourced from reference TRBV29-1 and TRBJ1-1, is SAVISQKPSRDICQRGTSLTIQCQVDSQVTMMFWYRQQPGQSLTLIATANQGSEATYESGFVIDKFPISRPNLTFSTLTVSNMSPEDSSIYLCSAAPASGEAFFGQGTRLTVV.